The text below deals with one TCR beta chain. From germline, CDR1 is LNHNV and CDR2 YYDKDF (reference sequence). This CDR3 is built from 16 residues. Unmatched junction bases numbered 7, after V lost 0 bases and J lost 8 bases. The sample originates from a study of T-cell memory formation after mild COVID-19. Study-level background: TCR clusters were largely donor specific.

Each CDR3 protein is one row after TCRdb ran MiXCR on the 5' RACE reads. The sample lists approximately 410,000 distinct CDR3 sequences; about a quarter were seen once. This TCR derives from an adult woman who had mild COVID-19 (a few samples of this study predate the infection). Cell type and time point are not known. The sequenced sample was PBMCs or a T cell subset sorted from them (not recorded which). The rearrangement joins TRBV15 to TRBJ2-1; 10 bases align to TRBD2. The CDR3 sequence: CATSRDLKRGGDEQFF. Here the CDR3 DNA reads TGTGCCACCAGCAGAGATCTTAAGCGGGGGGGCGATGAGCAGTTCTTC.